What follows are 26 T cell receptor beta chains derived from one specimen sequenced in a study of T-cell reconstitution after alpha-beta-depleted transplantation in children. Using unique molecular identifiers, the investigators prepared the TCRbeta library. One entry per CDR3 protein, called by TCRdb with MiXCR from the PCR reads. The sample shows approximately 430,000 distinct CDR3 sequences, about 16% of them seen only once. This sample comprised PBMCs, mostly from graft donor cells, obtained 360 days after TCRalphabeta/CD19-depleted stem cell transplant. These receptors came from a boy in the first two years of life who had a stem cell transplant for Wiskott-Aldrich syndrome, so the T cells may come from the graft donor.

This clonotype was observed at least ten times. The CDR3 sequence is CASSPRGRYEQYF. The CDR3 DNA reads as TGTGCCAGCAGCCCCAGGGGGCGGTACGAGCAGTACTTC. The V gene is TRBV6-1, the J gene TRBJ2-7; 8 bases agree with TRBD1. From germline, CDR1 is MNHNS and CDR2 SASEGT. The CDR3 contains 13 residues. The V segment lost 6 bases and the J segment 4 bases; nucleotides outside the gene matches: 5.

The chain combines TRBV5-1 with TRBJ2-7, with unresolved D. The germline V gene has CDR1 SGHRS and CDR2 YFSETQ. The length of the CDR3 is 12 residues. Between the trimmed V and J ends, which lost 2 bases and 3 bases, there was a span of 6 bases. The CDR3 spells CASSFPGYEQYF. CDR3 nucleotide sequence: TGCGCCAGCAGCTTCCCGGGCTACGAGCAGTACTTC.

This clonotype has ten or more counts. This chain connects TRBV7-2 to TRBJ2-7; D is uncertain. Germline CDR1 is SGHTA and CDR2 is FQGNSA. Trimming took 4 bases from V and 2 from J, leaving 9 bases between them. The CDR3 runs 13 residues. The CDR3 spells CASSYYGTYEQYF. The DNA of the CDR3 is TGTGCCAGCAGCTACTACGGCACCTACGAGCAGTACTTC.

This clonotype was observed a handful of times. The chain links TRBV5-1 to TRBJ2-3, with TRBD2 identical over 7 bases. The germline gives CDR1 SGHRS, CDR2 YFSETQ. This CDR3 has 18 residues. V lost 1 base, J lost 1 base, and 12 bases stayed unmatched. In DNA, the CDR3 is TGCGCCAGCAGCTTGATGTGGTCGGGGGGTCTCGGCACAGATACGCAGTATTTT. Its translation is CASSLMWSGGLGTDTQYF.

The CDR3 DNA follows: TGTGCCAGCAGTTACTCGCAAAGGGTCTACGAGCAGTACTTC. This sequence encodes CASSYSQRVYEQYF. This chain joins TRBV6-5 and TRBJ2-7; D is unresolved. The CDR3 is made up of 14 amino acids. V was pared by 0 bases and J by 3 bases, with 9 bases between. Germline lookup yields CDR1 MNHEY and CDR2 SVGAGI.

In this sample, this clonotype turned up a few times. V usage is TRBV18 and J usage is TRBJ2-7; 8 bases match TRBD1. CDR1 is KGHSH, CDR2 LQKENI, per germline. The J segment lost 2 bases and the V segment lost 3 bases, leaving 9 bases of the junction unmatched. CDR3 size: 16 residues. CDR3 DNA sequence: TGTGCCAGCTCACCGGCCTTAGGGACAGGTACCTACGAGCAGTACTTC. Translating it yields CASSPALGTGTYEQYF.

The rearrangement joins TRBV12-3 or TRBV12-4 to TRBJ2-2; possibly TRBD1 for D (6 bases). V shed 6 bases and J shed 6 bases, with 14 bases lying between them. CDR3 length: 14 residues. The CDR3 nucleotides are TGTGCCAGCAGAAACAGGGATTTTGCCGGGGAGCTGTTTTTT. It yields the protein CASRNRDFAGELFF.

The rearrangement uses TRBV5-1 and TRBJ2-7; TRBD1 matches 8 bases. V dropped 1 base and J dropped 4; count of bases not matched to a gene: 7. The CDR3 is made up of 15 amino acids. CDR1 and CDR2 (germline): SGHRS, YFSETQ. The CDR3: CASSLRQGAGYEQYF. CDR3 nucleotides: TGCGCCAGCAGCTTGAGGCAGGGGGCTGGATACGAGCAGTACTTC.

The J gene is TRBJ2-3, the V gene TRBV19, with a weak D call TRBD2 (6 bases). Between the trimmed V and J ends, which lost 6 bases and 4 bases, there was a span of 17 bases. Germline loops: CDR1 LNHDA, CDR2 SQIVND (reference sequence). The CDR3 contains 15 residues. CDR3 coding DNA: TGTGCCAGTAGGATTCGGCCGGGAGTGGCAGATACGCAGTATTTT. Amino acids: CASRIRPGVADTQYF.

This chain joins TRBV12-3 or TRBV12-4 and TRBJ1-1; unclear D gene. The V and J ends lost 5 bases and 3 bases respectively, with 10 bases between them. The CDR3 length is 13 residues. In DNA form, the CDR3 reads TGTGCCAGCAGTCCGCGGGTCCACACTGAAGCTTTCTTT. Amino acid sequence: CASSPRVHTEAFF.

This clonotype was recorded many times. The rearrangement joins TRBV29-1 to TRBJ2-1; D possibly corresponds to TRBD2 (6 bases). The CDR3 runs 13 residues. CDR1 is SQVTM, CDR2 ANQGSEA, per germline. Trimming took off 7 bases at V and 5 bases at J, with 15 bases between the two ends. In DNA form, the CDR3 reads TGCAGCGCCGAGGGACTTTTTGACAATGAGCAGTTCTTC. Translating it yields CSAEGLFDNEQFF.

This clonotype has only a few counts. The CDR3 DNA is TGTGCCAGCCTAAACAGGGTCGGCACAGATACGCAGTATTTT. Its protein is CASLNRVGTDTQYF. The chain has TRBV12-3 or TRBV12-4 and TRBJ2-3; tentative D call: TRBD1 (6 bases). The CDR3 runs 14 residues. The ends were cut back, 8 bases at V and 1 base at J, with 13 bases in the middle.

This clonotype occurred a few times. The CDR3 protein is CASSLGLAAVDTQYF. DNA for the CDR3: TGTGCCAGCTCACTCGGACTAGCGGCAGTGGATACGCAGTATTTT. The gene calls are TRBV18 and TRBJ2-3; TRBD2 agrees at 10 bases. CDR1 is KGHSH, CDR2 LQKENI, per germline. This CDR3 spans 15 amino acids. V trimming: 4 bases; J trimming: 6 bases; junction bases outside the gene matches: 7.

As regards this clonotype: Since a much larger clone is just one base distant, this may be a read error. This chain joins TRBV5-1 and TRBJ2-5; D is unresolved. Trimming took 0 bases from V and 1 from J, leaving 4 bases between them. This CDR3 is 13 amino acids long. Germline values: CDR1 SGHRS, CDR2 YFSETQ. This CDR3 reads CASSLVFQETQYF. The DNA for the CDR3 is TGCGCCAGCAGCTTGGTGTTCCAAGAGACCCAGTACTTC.

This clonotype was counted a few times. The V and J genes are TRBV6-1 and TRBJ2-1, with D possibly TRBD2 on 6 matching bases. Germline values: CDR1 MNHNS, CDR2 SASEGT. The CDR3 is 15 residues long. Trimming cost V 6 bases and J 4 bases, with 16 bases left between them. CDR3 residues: CASSPTGGVYNEQFF. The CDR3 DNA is TGTGCCAGCAGCCCGACGGGCGGGGTATACAATGAGCAGTTCTTC.

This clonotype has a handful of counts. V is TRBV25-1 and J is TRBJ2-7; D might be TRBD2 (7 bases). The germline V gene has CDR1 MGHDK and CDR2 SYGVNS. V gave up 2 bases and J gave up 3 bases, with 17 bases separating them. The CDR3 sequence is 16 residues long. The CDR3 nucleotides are TGTGCCAGCAGTGAAGAGCCAGGGGAGGGAAACTACGAGCAGTACTTC. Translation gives CASSEEPGEGNYEQYF.

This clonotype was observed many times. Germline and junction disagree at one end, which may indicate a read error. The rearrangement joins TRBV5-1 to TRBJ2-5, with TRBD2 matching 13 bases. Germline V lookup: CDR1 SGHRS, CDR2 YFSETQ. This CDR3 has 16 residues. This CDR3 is CASSLGLAGVQETQYF. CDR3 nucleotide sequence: TGTGCCAGCAGCTTAGGACTAGCGGGGGTCCAAGAGACCCAGTACTTC.

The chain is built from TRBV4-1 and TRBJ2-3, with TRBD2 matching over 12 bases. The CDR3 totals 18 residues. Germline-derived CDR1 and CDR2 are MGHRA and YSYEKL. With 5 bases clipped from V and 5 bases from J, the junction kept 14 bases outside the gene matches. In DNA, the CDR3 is TGCGCCAGCAGCACATCACACCGACTAGCGGGGGAGAAAGATACGCAGTATTTT. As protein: CASSTSHRLAGEKDTQYF.

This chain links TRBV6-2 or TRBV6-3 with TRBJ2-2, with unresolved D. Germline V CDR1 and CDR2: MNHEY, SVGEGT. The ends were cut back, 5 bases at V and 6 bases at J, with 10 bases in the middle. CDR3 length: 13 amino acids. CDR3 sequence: CASSAHRPGELFF. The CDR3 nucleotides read TGTGCCAGCAGTGCCCATCGACCCGGGGAGCTGTTTTTT.

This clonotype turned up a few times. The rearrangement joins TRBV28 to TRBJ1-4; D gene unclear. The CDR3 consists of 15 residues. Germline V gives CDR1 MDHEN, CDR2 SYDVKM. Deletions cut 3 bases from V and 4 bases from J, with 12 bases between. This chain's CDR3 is CASSFSTRINEKLFF. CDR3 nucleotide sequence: TGTGCCAGCAGTTTTTCCACACGGATTAATGAAAAACTGTTTTTT. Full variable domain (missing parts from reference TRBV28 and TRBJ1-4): DVKVTQSSRYLVKRTGEKVFLECVQDMDHENMFWYRQDPGLGLRLIYFSYDVKMKEKGDIPEGYSVSREKKERFSLILESASTNQTSMYLCASSFSTRINEKLFFGSGTQLSVL.

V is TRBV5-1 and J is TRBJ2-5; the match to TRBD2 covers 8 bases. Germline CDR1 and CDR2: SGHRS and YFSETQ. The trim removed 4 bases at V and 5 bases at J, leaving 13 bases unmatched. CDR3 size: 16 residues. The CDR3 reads CASSPWEGLAGETQYF. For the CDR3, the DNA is TGCGCCAGCAGCCCCTGGGAAGGACTAGCAGGGGAGACCCAGTACTTC.

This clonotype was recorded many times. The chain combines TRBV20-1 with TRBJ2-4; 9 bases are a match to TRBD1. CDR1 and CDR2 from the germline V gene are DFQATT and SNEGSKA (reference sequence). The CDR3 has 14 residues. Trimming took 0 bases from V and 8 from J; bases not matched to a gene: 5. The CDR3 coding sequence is TGCAGTGCTAGAGATCCGGGACAGGGCGACATTCAGTACTTC. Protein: CSARDPGQGDIQYF.

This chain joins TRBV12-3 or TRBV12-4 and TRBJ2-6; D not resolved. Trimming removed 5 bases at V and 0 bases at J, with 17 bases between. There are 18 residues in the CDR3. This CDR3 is CASSRAQSYSSGANVLTF. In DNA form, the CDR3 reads TGTGCCAGCAGTAGGGCCCAGAGTTACTCCTCTGGGGCCAACGTCCTGACTTTC.

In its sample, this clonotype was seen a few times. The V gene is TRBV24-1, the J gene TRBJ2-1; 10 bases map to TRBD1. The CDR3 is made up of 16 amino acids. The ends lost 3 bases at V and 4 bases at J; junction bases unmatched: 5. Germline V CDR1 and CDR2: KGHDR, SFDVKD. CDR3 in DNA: TGTGCCACCAGTGATACCGGGACAGGGGCTTACAATGAGCAGTTCTTC. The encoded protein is CATSDTGTGAYNEQFF.

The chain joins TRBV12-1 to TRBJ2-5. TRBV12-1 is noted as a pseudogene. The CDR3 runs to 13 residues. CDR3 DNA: TGTGCCAGCACTTTCCGGGACAAAGAGACCCAGTACTTC. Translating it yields CASTFRDKETQYF.

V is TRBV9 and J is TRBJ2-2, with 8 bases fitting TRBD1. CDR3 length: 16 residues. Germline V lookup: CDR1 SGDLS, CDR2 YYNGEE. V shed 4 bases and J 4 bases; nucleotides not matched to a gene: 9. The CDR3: CASSPRTGIFTGELFF. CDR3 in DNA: TGTGCCAGCAGCCCTAGGACAGGGATTTTCACCGGGGAGCTGTTTTTT.